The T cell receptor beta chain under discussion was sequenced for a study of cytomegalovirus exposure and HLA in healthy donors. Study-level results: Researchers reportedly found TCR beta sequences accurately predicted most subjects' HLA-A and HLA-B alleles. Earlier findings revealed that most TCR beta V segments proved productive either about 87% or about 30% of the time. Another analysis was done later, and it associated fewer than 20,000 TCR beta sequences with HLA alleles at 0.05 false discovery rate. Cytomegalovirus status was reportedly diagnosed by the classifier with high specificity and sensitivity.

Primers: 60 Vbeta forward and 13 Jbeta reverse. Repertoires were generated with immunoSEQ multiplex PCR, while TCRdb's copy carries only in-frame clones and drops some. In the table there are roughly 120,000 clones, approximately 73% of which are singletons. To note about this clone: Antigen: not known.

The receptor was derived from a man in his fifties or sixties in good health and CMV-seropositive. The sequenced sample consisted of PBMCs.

The CDR3 sequence: CASSTGQGNIQYF. The CDR3 coding sequence is TGTGCCAGCAGCACCGGACAGGGAAACATTCAGTACTTC. This sequence joins TRBV7-3 and TRBJ2-4, with 8 positions matching TRBD1. This CDR3 has 13 residues. CDR1 is SGHTA and CDR2 is FQGTGA in the germline V gene. Trimming took 5 bases from V and 6 from J; bases not matched to a gene: 3.